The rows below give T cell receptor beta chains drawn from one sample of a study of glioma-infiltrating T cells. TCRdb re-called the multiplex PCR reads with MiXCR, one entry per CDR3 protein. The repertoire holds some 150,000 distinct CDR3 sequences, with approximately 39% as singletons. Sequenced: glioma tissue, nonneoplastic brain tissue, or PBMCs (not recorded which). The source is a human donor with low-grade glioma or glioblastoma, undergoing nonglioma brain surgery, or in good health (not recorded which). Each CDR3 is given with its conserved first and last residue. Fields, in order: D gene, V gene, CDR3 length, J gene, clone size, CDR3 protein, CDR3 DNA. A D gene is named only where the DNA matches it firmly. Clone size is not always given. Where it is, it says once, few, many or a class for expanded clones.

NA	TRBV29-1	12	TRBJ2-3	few	CSVERETDTQYF	TGCAGCGTTGAAAGGGAGACAGATACGCAGTATTTT
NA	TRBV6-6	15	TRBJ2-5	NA	CASSYPDSGVETQYF	TGTGCCAGCAGTTACCCGGACAGTGGGGTAGAGACCCAGTACTTC
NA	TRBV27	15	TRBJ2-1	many	CASSLEGAGYNEQFF	TGTGCCAGCAGTTTGGAAGGGGCTGGATACAATGAGCAGTTCTTC
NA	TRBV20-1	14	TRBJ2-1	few	CSARKTGSGNEQFF	TGCAGTGCCAGGAAGACGGGGTCCGGAAATGAGCAGTTCTTC
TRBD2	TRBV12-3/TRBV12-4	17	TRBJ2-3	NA	CASSLGGGLAGADTQYF	TGTGCCAGCAGTCTAGGGGGCGGACTAGCGGGGGCGGATACGCAGTATTTT
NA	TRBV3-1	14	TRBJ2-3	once	CASSTSYGTDTQYF	TGTGCCAGCAGCACGTCCTACGGGACAGATACGCAGTATTTT
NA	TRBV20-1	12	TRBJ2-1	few	CSARLEGHEQFF	TGCAGTGCTAGACTAGAGGGCCATGAGCAGTTCTTC
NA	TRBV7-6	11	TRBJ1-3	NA	CASGFGNTIYF	TGTGCCAGCGGCTTCGGAAACACCATATATTTT
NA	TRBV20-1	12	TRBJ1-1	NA	CSASRQVTEAFF	TGCAGTGCTAGTCGACAGGTCACTGAAGCTTTCTTT
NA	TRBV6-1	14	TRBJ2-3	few	CASSPGVEADTQYF	TGTGCCAGCAGCCCGGGGGTAGAAGCAGATACGCAGTATTTT
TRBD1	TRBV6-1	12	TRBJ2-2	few	CASRGQFGELFF	TGTGCCAGCAGGGGACAGTTCGGGGAGCTGTTTTTT
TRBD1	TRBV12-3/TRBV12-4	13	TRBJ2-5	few	CASSPGQAETQYF	TGTGCCAGCAGTCCGGGACAGGCAGAGACCCAGTACTTC
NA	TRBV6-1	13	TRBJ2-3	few	CASSLGLEDTQYF	TGTGCCAGCAGTTTGGGACTCGAGGATACGCAGTATTTT
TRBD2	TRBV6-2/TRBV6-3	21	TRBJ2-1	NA	CASSYSFDLGTSGGYDNEQFF	TGTGCCAGCAGTTACTCTTTCGATCTTGGGACTAGCGGGGGGTACGACAATGAGCAGTTCTTC
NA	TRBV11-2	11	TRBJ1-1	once	CASSLVDEAFF	TGTGCCAGCAGCTTAGTTGATGAAGCTTTCTTT
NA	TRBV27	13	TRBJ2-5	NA	CASSLSWQETQYF	TGTGCCAGCAGTTTATCGTGGCAAGAGACCCAGTACTTC
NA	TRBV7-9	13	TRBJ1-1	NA	CASSLGVATEAFF	TGTGCCAGCAGCTTAGGGGTGGCCACTGAAGCTTTCTTT
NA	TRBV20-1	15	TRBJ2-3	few	CSARGTSGRADTQYF	TGCAGTGCTAGAGGTACCTCCGGACGGGCAGATACGCAGTATTTT
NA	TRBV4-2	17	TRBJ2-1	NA	CASSQDFTESSYNEQFF	TGTGCCAGCAGCCAAGATTTCACGGAAAGCTCCTACAATGAGCAGTTCTTC